The next 10 T cell receptor beta chains were all read from a single sample in a study of cytomegalovirus exposure and HLA in healthy donors listed by TCRdb under 2017. The library was prepared using the immunoSEQ multiplex PCR assay. For the multiplex PCR, a mixture combining 60 forward primers for TCR Vbeta segments and 13 reverse primers for TCR Jbeta segments was used. Here the immuneACCESS table is served through TCRdb, limited to in-frame sequences with V and J called. Missing clones are a known gap in these copies; in checked studies unresolved V genes cover under half, and the rest lacks a known reason. The sample records roughly 90,000 clones, approximately 80% of which are singletons. Roughly 3.4% of the sample comes from the top ten. Source material: PBMCs. The origin of the receptors is a man between 25 and 39 years old in good health and CMV-seropositive.

The V and J genes are TRBV6-4 and TRBJ2-1; 7 bases agree with TRBD2. Trimming took 8 bases from V and 0 from J; bases not matched to a gene: 7. Germline values: CDR1 MRHNA, CDR2 SNTAGT. CDR3 length equals 15 residues. The CDR3 DNA reads TGTGCCAGCGGTCGCGGGGGAGGCTCCTACAATGAGCAGTTCTTC. This codes for CASGRGGGSYNEQFF.

The chain has TRBV18 and TRBJ2-1; 9 bases line up with TRBD2. This CDR3 contains 13 residues. V lost 9 bases and J lost 10; bases outside the gene matches: 10. CDR1 is KGHSH and CDR2 is LQKENI in the germline V gene. This chain's CDR3 is CASSGTSINEQFF. The CDR3, as DNA: TGTGCCAGTTCCGGGACTAGCATTAACGAGCAGTTCTTC.

This clone was counted between two and nine times. The chain uses TRBV10-3 and TRBJ1-3; unclear D gene. The germline V gene has CDR1 ENHRY and CDR2 SYGVKD. This CDR3 has 15 amino acids. Trimming stripped 4 bases from V and 6 bases from J, with 16 bases between. Here the CDR3 DNA reads TGTGCCATCAGTGTTCCCGCTGAGGCCGAAAACACCATATATTTT. Its translation is CAISVPAEAENTIYF.

CDR3 in DNA: TGTGCCAGCAGCGGGACAGGGGGCACTGAAGCTTTCTTT. Protein sequence: CASSGTGGTEAFF. The rearrangement uses TRBV5-4 and TRBJ1-1; 11 bases line up with TRBD1. The CDR3 has 13 amino acids. Trimming at V came to 4 bases and at J to 4 bases, leaving 0 bases not matched to a gene. The germline V gene has CDR1 SGHNT and CDR2 YYREEE (reference sequence).

The V and J genes are TRBV6-6 and TRBJ2-1; 9 bases match TRBD1. This CDR3 region has 16 residues. Germline CDR1 and CDR2: MNHNY and SVGAGI (reference sequence). V was clipped by 0 bases and J by 7 bases; unmatched bases: 7. The CDR3 region is CASSYSLDRGGNEQFF. CDR3 nucleotide sequence: TGTGCCAGCAGTTACTCCTTGGACAGGGGTGGAAATGAGCAGTTCTTC.

The CDR3 reads CASSRQLGTGSNEQFF. The CDR3 DNA reads as TGTGCCAGCAGCCGACAACTCGGGACAGGGTCCAATGAGCAGTTCTTC. V gene TRBV7-2 combines with J gene TRBJ2-1; 9 bases line up with TRBD1. The junction had 11 bases not matched to a gene; V was cut back by 5 bases and J by 6 bases. CDR1 is SGHTA and CDR2 is FQGNSA in the germline V gene. The CDR3 extends over 16 amino acids.

V usage is TRBV5-1 and J usage is TRBJ2-2; tentative D call: TRBD1 (8 bases). From germline, CDR1 is SGHRS and CDR2 YFSETQ. The V end was cut by 4 bases, the J end by 4 bases, with 17 bases between. This CDR3 is 16 amino acids long. CDR3 sequence (DNA): TGCGCCAGCAGCCTATTCACAGGGGGGGGCACCGGGGAGCTGTTTTTT. As protein: CASSLFTGGGTGELFF.

This chain links TRBV7-9 with TRBJ2-1; 12 bases align to TRBD2. The germline gives CDR1 SEHNR, CDR2 FQNEAQ (reference sequence). Trimming cost V 5 bases and J 0 bases; bases outside gene matches: 5. The CDR3 length is 17 residues. The DNA of the CDR3 is TGTGCCAGCAGCCGGACTAGCGGGGAGAGCTCCTACAATGAGCAGTTCTTC. This codes for CASSRTSGESSYNEQFF. Based on the CDR3 plus reference TRBV7-9 and TRBJ2-1, the full variable domain is DTGVSQNPRHKITKRGQNVTFRCDPISEHNRLYWYRQTLGQGPEFLTYFQNEAQLEKSRLLSDRFSAERPKGSFSTLEIQRTEQGDSAMYLCASSRTSGESSYNEQFFGPGTRLTVL.

The chain carries TRBV11-2 and TRBJ1-2, with 7 positions matching TRBD1. The CDR3 runs 14 residues. CDR1 is SGHAT and CDR2 is FQNNGV in the germline V gene. Unmatched junction bases numbered 7, after V lost 6 bases and J lost 3 bases. The CDR3 loop is CASRSRGFDYGYTF. In DNA, the CDR3 is TGTGCCAGCAGAAGCAGGGGGTTTGACTATGGCTACACCTTC.

This clone was observed a handful of times. The chain uses TRBV5-1 and TRBJ2-3; possibly TRBD2 for D (5 bases). Trimming pared 6 bases from V and 2 bases from J, leaving 22 bases between. Looked up from germline, CDR1 is SGHRS and CDR2 is YFSETQ. The CDR3 runs 17 residues. The CDR3 loop is CASTAWRSGGTTDTQYF. The CDR3 coding sequence is TGCGCCAGCACCGCTTGGCGATCCGGAGGAACCACAGATACGCAGTATTTT.